The 8 T cell receptor beta chains below were found in one sample sequenced in a study of Graves' ophthalmopathy and Graves' hyperthyroidism. Amplification targeted the TCR beta CDR3 regions, with RNA transcripts as the source material. First-round RT-PCR employed HTBI primers, with a second-round multiplex PCR after it. A single record per CDR3 protein comes from TCRdb applying MiXCR to the multiplex PCR reads. The data show approximately 700,000 distinct CDR3 sequences, about two fifths seen once. The sequenced sample was peripheral blood. Receptor source: an adult man with Graves' ophthalmopathy.

The table lists this clonotype with many counts. The chain carries TRBV6-1 and TRBJ1-6; D is undetermined. V lost 5 bases and J 11 bases, leaving 7 bases between the germline ends. Germline values: CDR1 MNHNS, CDR2 SASEGT. The CDR3 runs 11 residues. CDR3 in amino acids: CASSYSAPLHF. In nucleotides, the CDR3 is TGTGCCAGCAGTTACTCCGCACCCCTCCACTTT.

This clonotype was observed at least ten times. The V call is TRBV12-3 or TRBV12-4, the J call TRBJ1-3; no definite D call. The V and J ends lost 5 bases and 2 bases respectively, with 16 bases between them. CDR3 length: 16 amino acids. This CDR3 is CASSPHRRLTGNTIYF. DNA for the CDR3: TGTGCCAGCAGTCCCCATAGACGACTCACTGGAAACACCATATATTTT.

The V gene is TRBV6-5, the J gene TRBJ1-5; D remains ambiguous. Trimming pared 4 bases from V and 6 bases from J, leaving 10 bases between. The germline gives CDR1 MNHEY, CDR2 SVGAGI. The CDR3 consists of 13 residues. CDR3 in DNA: TGTGCCAGCAGTTCCCCCGGGTTTCAGCCCCAGCATTTT. This sequence encodes CASSSPGFQPQHF.

This clonotype was detected many times. This chain connects TRBV7-9 to TRBJ2-5; weak D call: TRBD1 (6 bases). Germline values: CDR1 SEHNR, CDR2 FQNEAQ (reference sequence). The CDR3 is made up of 15 amino acids. V shed 5 bases and J shed 4 bases, with 17 bases lying between them. The CDR3 region has the DNA TGTGCCAGCAGCCCGAAGACAGGAAATTTAGAGACCCAGTACTTC. It codes for CASSPKTGNLETQYF.

The chain uses TRBV9 and TRBJ1-2; unclear D gene. Per the germline V gene, CDR1 is SGDLS and CDR2 is YYNGEE. The CDR3 contains 17 residues. The germline V and J ends were trimmed by 0 bases and 1 base, with 16 bases remaining between them. This CDR3 is CASSVAPRAGINYGYTF. CDR3 bases: TGTGCCAGCAGCGTAGCTCCAAGGGCAGGCATTAACTATGGCTACACCTTC.

Concerning this clonotype: The conserved phenylalanine or tryptophan is not found at the CDR3 terminus, so this likely reflects a read error. The J gene is TRBJ1-1, the V gene TRBV25-1; D is uncertain. CDR3 length equals 13 residues. The V gene lost 6 bases and the J gene lost 2 bases, with 10 bases spanning the gap. Looked up from germline, CDR1 is MGHDK and CDR2 is SYGVNS. CDR3 protein: CASSPTVNTEAFS. The CDR3 coding sequence is TGTGCCAGCAGCCCTACAGTTAACACTGAAGCTTTCTCT.

The V and J genes are TRBV25-1 and TRBJ1-2; 8 bases are shared with TRBD1. The CDR3 runs 11 residues. The germline V gene has CDR1 MGHDK and CDR2 SYGVNS. The CDR3 spells CDRGSNYGYTF. The CDR3 nucleotides are TGTGACAGGGGGAGCAACTATGGCTACACCTTC.

V gene TRBV29-1 combines with J gene TRBJ1-2; possibly TRBD1 for D (6 bases). Germline-derived CDR1 and CDR2 are SQVTM and ANQGSEA. The CDR3 sequence is 12 residues long. Deletions cut 4 bases from V and 8 bases from J, with 14 bases between. The CDR3 here is CSVGGRGWGYTF. As DNA, the CDR3 is TGCAGCGTTGGAGGCAGGGGTTGGGGCTACACCTTC.